The clone carrying this TCR beta chain was seen at least ten times. Its antigen is undetermined. Per the germline V gene, CDR1 is ENHRY and CDR2 is SYGVKD. The ends lost 4 bases at V and 2 bases at J; junction bases unmatched: 0. CDR3 size: 14 residues. This sample was included in a study of identical twins. Study results and limitations: For cord blood, abundant beta clonotypes had fewer insertions, unlike memory repertoires, which showed none. When twins shared out-of-frame alpha sequences, those sequences had excess low generation probability. Twin sharing of out-of-frame TCR alpha was underestimated by models in monozygotic pairs.

The cDNA had a unique molecular identifier and a template-switch universal primer site. In TCRdb, the 5' RACE reads were re-called with MiXCR into one record per CDR3 protein. The sample comprises roughly 470,000 distinct CDR3 sequences, roughly an eighth of which are singletons, and approximately 0.98% rests with the top ten. The same data also contributed to another study, on yellow fever vaccine responses in identical twins.

This sequence originates from a woman younger than 30 in good health. The chain links TRBV10-3 to TRBJ2-7, with 12 bases matching TRBD2. The sample was CD4+ T cells sorted from blood. The CDR3: CAISGTSGAYEQYF. CDR3 DNA sequence: TGTGCCATCAGTGGGACTAGCGGGGCCTACGAGCAGTACTTC.